This entry concerns a single TCR beta chain. The data belong to a study of blood T cell repertoires in COVID-19. The repertoire was sequenced with immunoSEQ multiplex PCR; TCRdb's copy has only in-frame clones and lacks some. The data contain around 29,000 clones, 55% to 80% of them seen just once; the ten biggest clones take up around a sixth. Trimming stripped 6 bases from V and 5 bases from J, with 11 bases between. The CDR3 runs 13 residues. Germline CDR1 ENHRY, CDR2 SYGVKD. This TCR was recovered from a human donor in a cohort sampled during active COVID-19. The genes are TRBV10-3 and TRBJ2-4, with D possibly matching TRBD1 (5 bases). The sequencing input was peripheral blood. In nucleotides, the CDR3 is TGTGCCATCAGCTTAGACAGTCAAAACATTCAGTACTTC. Its translation is CAISLDSQNIQYF.